This entry describes one T cell receptor (beta chain). Under the authors' procedure: Amplification of reference gene primers provided the estimated nucleated cell counts. Sequenced by immunoSEQ multiplex PCR; TCRdb stores in-frame clones only, minus some. The V and J calls and clone size were taken over from that table, and D and trimming were inferred from the DNA. This table has approximately 220,000 clones, around nine tenths appearing once. The source of the sample is a study of blood T cell repertoires in COVID-19. Study details: Donors in the United States, Italy and Spain gave samples during acute or convalescent COVID-19.

The sample consisted of peripheral blood. This receptor was identified in a man between 60 and 75 years old who had recovered from COVID-19.

The DNA of the CDR3 is TGTGCCAGCCAGGGCCGTTATAATTCACCCCTCCACTTT. Residues: CASQGRYNSPLHF. The rearrangement joins TRBV28 to TRBJ1-6; the D gene is possibly TRBD1 (5 bases). Germline V gene sequence: CDR1 MDHEN, CDR2 SYDVKM. The CDR3 covers 13 residues. V was shortened by 8 bases and J by 4 bases, with 9 bases between the two germline ends.